Listed here is a single T cell receptor (beta chain). Trimming at V came to 1 base and at J to 7 bases, leaving 10 bases not matched to a gene. Per the germline V gene, CDR1 is SGHTA and CDR2 is FQGNSA. This CDR3 is built from 16 residues. These data originate in a study of cytomegalovirus exposure and HLA in healthy donors. PCR was performed using 60 Vbeta and 13 Jbeta primers. This table comes from immunoSEQ multiplex PCR, and its TCRdb copy is limited to in-frame clones, with some not included. Among some 170,000 clones, around four fifths were seen once, and the ten largest hold about 10%. The TCR was taken from a man between 50 and 59 years old in good health and CMV-seropositive. Sequenced input: PBMCs. This chain uses TRBV7-2 with TRBJ2-7, with 10 bases identical to TRBD2. The DNA of the CDR3 is TGTGCCAGCAGCTTAGAACTAGCGGGAACCCCTAGGGAGCAGTACTTC. Its translation is CASSLELAGTPREQYF. Full variable domain (rest looked up from reference TRBV7-2 and TRBJ2-7): GAGVSQSPSNKVTEKGKDVELRCDPISGHTALYWYRQSLGQGLEFLIYFQGNSAPDKSGLPSDRFSAERTGGSVSTLTIQRTQQEDSAVYLCASSLELAGTPREQYFGPGTRLTVT.